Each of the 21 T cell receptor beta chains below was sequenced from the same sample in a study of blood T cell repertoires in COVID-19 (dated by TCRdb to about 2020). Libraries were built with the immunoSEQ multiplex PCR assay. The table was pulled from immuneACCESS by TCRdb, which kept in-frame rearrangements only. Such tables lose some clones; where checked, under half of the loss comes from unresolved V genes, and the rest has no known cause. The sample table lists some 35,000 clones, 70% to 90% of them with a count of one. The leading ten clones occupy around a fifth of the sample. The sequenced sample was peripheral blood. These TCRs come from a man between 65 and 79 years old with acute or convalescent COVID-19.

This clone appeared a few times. The CDR3: CASSQDLYLGTKAFF. CDR3 coding DNA: TGTGCCAGCAGCCAAGATCTTTACTTGGGGACAAAAGCTTTCTTT. The chain joins TRBV4-2 to TRBJ1-1; D possibly corresponds to TRBD1 (6 bases). The germline V gene has CDR1 LGHNA and CDR2 YNFKEQ. V lost 0 bases, J lost 9 bases, and 17 bases lay in between. The CDR3 is 15 residues long.

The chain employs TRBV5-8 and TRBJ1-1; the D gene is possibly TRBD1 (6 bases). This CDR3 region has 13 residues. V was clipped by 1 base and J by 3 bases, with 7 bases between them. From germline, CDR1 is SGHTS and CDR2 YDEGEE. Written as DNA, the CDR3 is TGTGCCAGCAGCTTGAACAGGGACACTGAAGCTTTCTTT. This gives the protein CASSLNRDTEAFF.

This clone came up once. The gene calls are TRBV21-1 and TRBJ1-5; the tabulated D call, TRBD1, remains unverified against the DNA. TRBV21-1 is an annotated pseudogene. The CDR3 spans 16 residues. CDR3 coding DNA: TGTGCCAGCAGCAGACAGGGGGGGCATAGCAATCAGCCCCAGCATTTT. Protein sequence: CASSRQGGHSNQPQHF.

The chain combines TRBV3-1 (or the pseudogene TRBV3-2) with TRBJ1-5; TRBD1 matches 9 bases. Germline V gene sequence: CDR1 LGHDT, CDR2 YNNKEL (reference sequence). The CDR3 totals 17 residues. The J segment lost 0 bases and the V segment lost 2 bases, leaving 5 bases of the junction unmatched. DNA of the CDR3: TGTGCCAGCAGCCAAAACAGGGGGCCGTATAGCAATCAGCCCCAGCATTTT. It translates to CASSQNRGPYSNQPQHF.

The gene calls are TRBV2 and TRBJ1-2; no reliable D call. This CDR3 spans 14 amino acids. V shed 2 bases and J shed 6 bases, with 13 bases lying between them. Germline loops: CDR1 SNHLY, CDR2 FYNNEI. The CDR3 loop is CASSESRSINGYTF. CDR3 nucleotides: TGTGCCAGCAGTGAAAGTAGGAGCATAAATGGCTACACCTTC.

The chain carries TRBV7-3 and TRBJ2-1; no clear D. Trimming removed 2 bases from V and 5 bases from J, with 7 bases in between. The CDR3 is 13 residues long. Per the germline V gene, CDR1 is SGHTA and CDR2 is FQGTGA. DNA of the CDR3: TGTGCCAGCAGCTTAGACTTGGACAATGAGCAGTTCTTC. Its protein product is CASSLDLDNEQFF.

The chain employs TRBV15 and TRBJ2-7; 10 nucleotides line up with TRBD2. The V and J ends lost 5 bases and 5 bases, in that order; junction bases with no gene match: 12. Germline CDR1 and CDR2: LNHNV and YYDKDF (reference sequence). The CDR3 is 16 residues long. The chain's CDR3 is CATSLRLVAGGDEQYF. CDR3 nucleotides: TGTGCCACCAGCCTACGGCTGGTAGCGGGAGGCGACGAGCAGTACTTC.

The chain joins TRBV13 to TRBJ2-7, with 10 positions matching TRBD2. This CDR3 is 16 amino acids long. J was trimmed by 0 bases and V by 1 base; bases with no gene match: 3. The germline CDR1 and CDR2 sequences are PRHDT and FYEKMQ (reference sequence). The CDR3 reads CASSLEPSGSSYEQYF. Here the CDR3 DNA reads TGTGCCAGCAGCTTAGAGCCTAGCGGGAGCTCCTACGAGCAGTACTTC.

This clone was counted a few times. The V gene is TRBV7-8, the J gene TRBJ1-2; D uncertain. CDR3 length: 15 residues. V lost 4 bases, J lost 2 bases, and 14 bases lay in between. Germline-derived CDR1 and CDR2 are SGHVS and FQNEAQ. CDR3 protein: CASSSPLRANYGYTF. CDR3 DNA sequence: TGTGCCAGCAGCTCACCCTTGAGAGCGAACTATGGCTACACCTTC.

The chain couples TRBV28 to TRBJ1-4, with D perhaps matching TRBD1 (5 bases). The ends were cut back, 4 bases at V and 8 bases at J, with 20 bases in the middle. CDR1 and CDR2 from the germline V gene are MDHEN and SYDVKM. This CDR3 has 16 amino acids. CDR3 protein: CASSSPPWRGREKLFF. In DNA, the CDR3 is TGTGCCAGCAGTTCCCCTCCATGGAGGGGTAGGGAAAAACTGTTTTTT.

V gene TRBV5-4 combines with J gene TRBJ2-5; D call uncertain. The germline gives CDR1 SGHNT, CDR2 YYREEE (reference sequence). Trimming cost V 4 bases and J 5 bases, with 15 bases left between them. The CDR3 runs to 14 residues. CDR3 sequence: CASSPLGGDETQYF. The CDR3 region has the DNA TGTGCCAGCAGCCCCCTAGGCGGTGATGAGACCCAGTACTTC.

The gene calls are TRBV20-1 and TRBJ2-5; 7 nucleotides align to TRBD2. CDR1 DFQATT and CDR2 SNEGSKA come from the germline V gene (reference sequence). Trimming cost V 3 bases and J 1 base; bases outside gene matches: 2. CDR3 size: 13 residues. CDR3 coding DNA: TGCAGTGCTAGTCGGGGGGTCCAAGAGACCCAGTACTTC. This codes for CSASRGVQETQYF.

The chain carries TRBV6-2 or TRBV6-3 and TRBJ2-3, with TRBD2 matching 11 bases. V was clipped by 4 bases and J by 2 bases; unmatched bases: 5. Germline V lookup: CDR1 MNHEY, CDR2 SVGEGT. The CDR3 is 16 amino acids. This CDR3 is CASSSGTSGPTDTQYF. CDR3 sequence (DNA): TGTGCCAGCAGTTCGGGGACTAGCGGCCCCACAGATACGCAGTATTTT.

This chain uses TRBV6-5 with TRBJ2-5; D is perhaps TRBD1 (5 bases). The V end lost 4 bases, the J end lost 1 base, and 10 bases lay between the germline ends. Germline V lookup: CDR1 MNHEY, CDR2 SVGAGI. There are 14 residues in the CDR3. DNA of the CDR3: TGTGCCAGCAGTTCCGCGACAGCCCAAGAGACCCAGTACTTC. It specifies CASSSATAQETQYF.

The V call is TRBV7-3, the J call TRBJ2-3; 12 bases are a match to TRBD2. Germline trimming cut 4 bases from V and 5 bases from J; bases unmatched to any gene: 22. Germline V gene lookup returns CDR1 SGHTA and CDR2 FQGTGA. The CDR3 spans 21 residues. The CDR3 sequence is CASSSIPGGGLAGKEGDTQYF. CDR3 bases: TGTGCCAGCAGCTCCATCCCAGGCGGGGGACTAGCGGGTAAAGAGGGAGATACGCAGTATTTT.

In DNA form, the CDR3 reads TGTGCCAGTAGTATCTACAGGGGGCGGACAGATACGCAGTATTTT. This translates into CASSIYRGRTDTQYF. The rearrangement joins TRBV19 to TRBJ2-3, with TRBD1 matching over 9 bases. V shed 3 bases, J shed 3 bases, and the junction held 4 bases outside the gene matches. The CDR3 has 15 residues. CDR1 is LNHDA and CDR2 is SQIVND in the germline V gene (reference sequence).

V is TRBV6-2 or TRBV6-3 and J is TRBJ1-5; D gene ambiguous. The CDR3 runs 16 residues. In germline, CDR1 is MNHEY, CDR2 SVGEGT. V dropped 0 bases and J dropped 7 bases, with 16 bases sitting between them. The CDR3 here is CASSYSISPGIQPQHF. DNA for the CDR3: TGTGCCAGCAGTTACTCGATTTCACCAGGCATACAGCCCCAGCATTTT.

CDR3: CATTSGGNNYGYTF. The CDR3 nucleotides are TGTGCCACCACCTCCGGCGGGAATAACTATGGCTACACCTTC. This chain joins TRBV10-3 and TRBJ1-2, with no clear D. This CDR3 is 14 amino acids long. V gave up 10 bases and J gave up 1 base, with 16 bases separating them. Germline V gene data show CDR1 as ENHRY and CDR2 as SYGVKD.

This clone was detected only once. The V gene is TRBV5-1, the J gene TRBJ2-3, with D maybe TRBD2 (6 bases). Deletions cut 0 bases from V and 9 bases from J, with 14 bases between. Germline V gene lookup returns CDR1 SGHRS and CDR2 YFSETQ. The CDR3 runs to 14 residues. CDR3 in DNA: TGCGCCAGCAGCTTGGGAGGGGTTAGCGGAACGCAGTATTTT. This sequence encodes CASSLGGVSGTQYF.

Here the CDR3 reads CASSLTPTGNTEAFF. In nucleotides, the CDR3 is TGCGCCAGCAGCTTAACGCCGACAGGGAACACTGAAGCTTTCTTT. This chain links TRBV5-1 with TRBJ1-1; D might be TRBD1 (6 bases). The CDR3 sequence is 15 residues long. Trimming took 2 bases from V and 1 from J, leaving 12 bases between them. Germline loops: CDR1 SGHRS, CDR2 YFSETQ.

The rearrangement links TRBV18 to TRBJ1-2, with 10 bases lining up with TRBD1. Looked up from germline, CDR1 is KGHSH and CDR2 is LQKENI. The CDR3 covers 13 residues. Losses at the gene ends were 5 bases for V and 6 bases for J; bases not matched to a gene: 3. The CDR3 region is CASSETGGNGYTF. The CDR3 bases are TGTGCCAGCTCAGAGACAGGGGGCAATGGCTACACCTTC.